This TCR beta chain comes out of a study of Ad26.COV2.S vaccination and SARS-CoV-2 variants. Study-level information: Intramuscular Ad26.COV2.S at 5x10^10 or 1x10^11 viral particles.

Noted treatment: some 20 received Ad26.COV2.S at low or high dose, single or two shots; about 5 received placebo; per-sample allocation not given. Sample collection was performed on day 63 after the first vaccine or placebo injection. Trimming shortened V by 4 bases and J by 11 bases, and 18 bases separated the two germline ends. This CDR3 spans 13 amino acids. The V gene's germline CDR1 is SQVTM and CDR2 ANQGSEA. Repertoires were generated with immunoSEQ multiplex PCR, while TCRdb's copy carries only in-frame clones and drops some. Of about 350,000 clones listed, roughly 84% are singletons. This sample comprised peripheral blood, obtained in a trial of Ad26.COV2.S vaccine versus placebo. This receptor was obtained from a person aged 18-65 years who received the Ad26.COV2.S COVID-19 vaccine or a placebo. The rearrangement joins TRBV29-1 to TRBJ1-3; D is uncertain. The CDR3 protein is CSVGWAPGQSIYF. CDR3 DNA: TGCAGCGTTGGTTGGGCCCCTGGGCAATCCATATATTTT.